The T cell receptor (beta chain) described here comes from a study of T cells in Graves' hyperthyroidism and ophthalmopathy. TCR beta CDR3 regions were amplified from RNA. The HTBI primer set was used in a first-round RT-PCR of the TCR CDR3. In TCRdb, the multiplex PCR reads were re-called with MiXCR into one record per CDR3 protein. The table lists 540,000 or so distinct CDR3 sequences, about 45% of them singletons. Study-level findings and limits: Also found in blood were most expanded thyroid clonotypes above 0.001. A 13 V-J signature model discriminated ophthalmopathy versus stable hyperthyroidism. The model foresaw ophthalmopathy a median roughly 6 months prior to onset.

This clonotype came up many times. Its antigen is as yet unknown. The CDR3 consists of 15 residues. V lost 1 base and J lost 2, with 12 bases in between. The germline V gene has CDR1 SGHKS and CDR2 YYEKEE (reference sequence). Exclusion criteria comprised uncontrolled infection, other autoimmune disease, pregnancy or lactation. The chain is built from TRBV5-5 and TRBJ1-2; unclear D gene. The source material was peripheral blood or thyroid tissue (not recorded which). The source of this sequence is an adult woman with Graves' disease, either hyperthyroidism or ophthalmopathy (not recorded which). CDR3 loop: CASSLSGFPNYGYTF. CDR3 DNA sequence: TGTGCCAGCAGCTTGTCCGGGTTCCCCAACTATGGCTACACCTTC.